What follows are 2 T cell receptor beta chains derived from one specimen sequenced in a study of blood T cell repertoires in COVID-19. TCRdb's table, derived via immunoSEQ multiplex PCR, lists solely in-frame clones and lacks some. The repertoire holds about 160,000 clones, with 85% as singletons. Input material: peripheral blood. These receptors originate from a woman aged 45 to 65 with COVID-19, enrolled during active disease.

The chain carries TRBV19 and TRBJ1-6; D remains ambiguous. Germline CDR1 and CDR2: LNHDA and SQIVND (reference sequence). The CDR3 sequence is 15 residues long. V lost 7 bases, J lost 5 bases, and 15 bases lay in between. The CDR3 reads CASTTASGDNSPLHF. CDR3 bases: TGTGCCAGTACCACCGCCTCCGGGGATAATTCACCCCTCCACTTT. Filled out from reference TRBV19 and TRBJ1-6, the complete variable domain reads DGGITQSPKYLFRKEGQNVTLSCEQNLNHDAMYWYRQDPGQGLRLIYYSQIVNDFQKGDIAEGYSVSREKKESFPLTVTSAQKNPTAFYLCASTTASGDNSPLHFGNGTRLTVT.

This sequence joins TRBV19 and TRBJ1-5; D unresolved. With 6 bases removed from V and 4 bases from J, the gap between germline ends came to 10 bases. This CDR3 has 13 amino acids. Per germline, CDR1 LNHDA and CDR2 SQIVND (reference sequence). The CDR3: CASRNGENQPQHF. CDR3 bases: TGTGCCAGTAGGAATGGAGAGAATCAGCCCCAGCATTTT. Full variable domain (missing parts from reference TRBV19 and TRBJ1-5): DGGITQSPKYLFRKEGQNVTLSCEQNLNHDAMYWYRQDPGQGLRLIYYSQIVNDFQKGDIAEGYSVSREKKESFPLTVTSAQKNPTAFYLCASRNGENQPQHFGDGTRLSIL.